This TCR beta chain was identified during a study of T cell changes during pregnancy in multiple sclerosis. Repertoires were generated with immunoSEQ multiplex PCR, while TCRdb's copy carries only in-frame clones and drops some. Of roughly 110,000 clones listed, about nine tenths are singletons. V was pared by 3 bases and J by 4 bases, with 5 bases of the junction left unmatched. Germline lookup yields CDR1 KGHSH and CDR2 LQKENI. This CDR3 spans 16 amino acids. The sequence was obtained from a female donor with multiple sclerosis, enrolled in a pregnancy study. This chain connects TRBV18 to TRBJ2-2; 10 nucleotides line up with TRBD1. The sample was peripheral blood, taken after pregnancy. The CDR3 nucleotides are TGTGCCAGCTCACCGAGCCGGGACAGGGGCACCGGGGAGCTGTTTTTT. This sequence encodes CASSPSRDRGTGELFF.